This paragraph covers one T cell receptor beta chain sequence. Its target is not known. This sample stems from a study of shared clonotypes between healthy human individuals. General study findings and limits: Investigators expected sequencing depth to affect clonotype sharing among donors. Against clonotypes common to all four donors, non-shared ones had lower generation probabilities. What rarefaction showed was incomplete sorted-subset sequencing despite large depth.

V shed 1 base and J 2 bases; nucleotides not matched to a gene: 5. Germline values: CDR1 MGHRA, CDR2 YSYEKL. This CDR3 is 16 amino acids long. Several immunoSEQ plates received, in even portions, the genomic DNA of each subset. The method was immunoSEQ multiplex PCR; TCRdb's version includes in-frame clones alone and lacks a portion of them. The sample carries around 750,000 clones, around two thirds recorded once. The sequenced material came from memory CD4+ T cells sorted from blood. The sample's subset: CD45RA-negative fraction. The chain employs TRBV4-1 and TRBJ1-5; the match to TRBD1 covers 7 bases. This sequence was found in a woman in her thirties in good health. CDR3 region: CASSQVWTGGNQPQHF. The CDR3, as DNA: TGCGCCAGCAGCCAAGTCTGGACAGGCGGCAATCAGCCCCAGCATTTT.